Included here is one TCR beta chain sequence, with context. Its antigen is as yet unknown. These data belong to a study of cytomegalovirus exposure and HLA in healthy donors. Findings and caveats of the study: Later analysis revealed greater clonal expansion in HLA-associated TCR beta chains than in equally common others. The study labeled approximately 150 TCR beta chains cytomegalovirus-associated. Reported results showed that the classifier diagnosed cytomegalovirus status with high specificity and sensitivity.

Primers included in the PCR were 60 Vbeta and 13 Jbeta primers. Assay used: immunoSEQ multiplex PCR; TCRdb lists only in-frame clones, some missing. The ten most abundant clones cover approximately 1.1% of a sample with 80,000 or so clones. Specimen: PBMCs. The sequence was collected from a woman in her thirties in good health and CMV-seronegative.

The CDR3 DNA reads as TGCGCCAGCGGGGAGGAGGGAGTCCGATCACCCCTCCACTTT. The encoded protein is CASGEEGVRSPLHF. The genes are TRBV10-2 and TRBJ1-6; D is uncertain. The CDR3 consists of 14 residues. Germline assignment: CDR1 WSHSY and CDR2 SAAADI. The ends were cut back, 8 bases at V and 10 bases at J, with 18 bases in the middle.